This T cell receptor (beta chain) was obtained from a study of a mutant IDH1 vaccine in newly diagnosed glioma. The wider study: Patients received eight vaccinations in weeks 1, 3, 5, 7, 11, 15, 19, 23. Most had both radiotherapy and temozolomide beforehand; others had only one. Vaccines were begun 4-6 weeks after radiotherapy alone, or with temozolomide cycles. Study conclusions and caveats: Around 92% of patients showed vaccine-induced immune responses across multiple MHC alleles.

Trimming at V came to 5 bases and at J to 4 bases, leaving 11 bases not matched to a gene. The CDR3 is 15 amino acids. Germline-derived CDR1 and CDR2 are SQVTM and ANQGSEA. The repertoire was sequenced with immunoSEQ multiplex PCR; TCRdb's copy has only in-frame clones and lacks some. The sample yields approximately 35,000 clones, more than 75% seen once. The time point: week 23, last vaccination. Vaccinated patients received 300 ug of mutant IDH1 20-mer peptide per dose, with topical imiquimod. This clone was counted only a few times. Antigen specificity is unknown. The sequence derives from a man aged 40-50 years with glioma. This sample comprised PBMCs, obtained from a glioma patient whose treatment included an IDH1 peptide vaccine. This sequence joins TRBV29-1 and TRBJ2-5, with 9 bases aligning to TRBD1. In DNA form, the CDR3 reads TGCAGCGTTCGCCCCGGACAGGGGAAGGCAGAGACCCAGTACTTC. It is translated as CSVRPGQGKAETQYF.